What follows are 30 T cell receptor beta chains derived from one specimen sequenced in a study of blood T cell repertoires in COVID-19. Sequenced by immunoSEQ multiplex PCR; TCRdb stores in-frame clones only, minus some. The table records approximately 110,000 clones, more than 75% of them present only once. The sequencing input was peripheral blood. These receptors all come from a human donor in a cohort sampled during active COVID-19.

J is TRBJ2-1 and V is TRBV25-1, with 9 nucleotides matching TRBD2. The J segment lost 9 bases and the V segment lost 1 base, leaving 7 bases of the junction unmatched. Germline V gene sequence: CDR1 MGHDK, CDR2 SYGVNS. The CDR3 loop spans 15 amino acids. The CDR3 nucleotides read TGTGCCAGCAGTGAATCTAGCGGGGATAGGTTTGAGCAGTTCTTC. This sequence encodes CASSESSGDRFEQFF.

The rearrangement uses TRBV9 and TRBJ1-2, with a possible D match to TRBD1 (6 bases). The germline V gene encodes CDR1 SGDLS and CDR2 YYNGEE. CDR3 length: 13 amino acids. V was pared by 1 base and J by 3 bases, with 7 bases between. The CDR3 DNA reads as TGTGCCAGCAGCGTACCAGGGGACTATGGCTACACCTTC. It encodes CASSVPGDYGYTF.

The chain has TRBV5-5 and TRBJ2-7; 8 bases are shared with TRBD1. Germline values: CDR1 SGHKS, CDR2 YYEKEE (reference sequence). V was pared by 7 bases and J by 2 bases, with 8 bases of the junction left unmatched. This CDR3 is built from 14 residues. CDR3 residues: CASYQTGAAYEQYF. CDR3 sequence (DNA): TGTGCCAGCTATCAGACAGGGGCCGCCTACGAGCAGTACTTC.

This chain connects TRBV12-5 to TRBJ1-3; D gene unclear. The CDR3 has 14 residues. Germline loops: CDR1 LGHNT, CDR2 FRNRAP. V shed 2 bases and J shed 2 bases, with 7 bases lying between them. Here the CDR3 DNA reads TGTGCTAGTGGTTTGTCAGGAACTGGAAACACCATATATTTT. Protein: CASGLSGTGNTIYF.

CDR3 protein: CASRYQGNAGNTIYF. CDR3 DNA: TGTGCCAGCCGGTACCAGGGAAACGCTGGAAACACCATATATTTT. The V call is TRBV18, the J call TRBJ1-3; the D gene is possibly TRBD1 (5 bases). Germline CDR1 and CDR2: KGHSH and LQKENI. V was pared by 8 bases and J by 2 bases, with 16 bases between. The CDR3 has 15 amino acids.

V gene TRBV2 combines with J gene TRBJ2-1, with 8 bases lining up with TRBD1. The J segment lost 9 bases and the V segment lost 8 bases, leaving 12 bases of the junction unmatched. The CDR3 is made up of 14 amino acids. CDR1 SNHLY and CDR2 FYNNEI come from the germline V gene. CDR3 sequence reads: CASREQGVLGEQFF. DNA of the CDR3: TGTGCCAGCCGGGAACAGGGGGTCTTAGGTGAGCAGTTCTTC.

The chain couples TRBV5-1 to TRBJ2-7, with TRBD1 identical over 8 bases. CDR1 SGHRS and CDR2 YFSETQ come from the germline V gene. J lost 6 bases, V lost 6 bases, and 17 bases had no gene match. The CDR3 is 16 amino acids. In DNA form, the CDR3 reads TGCGCCAGCACCAAAAACGAGAGGCAGGGGGCGACCGAGCAGTACTTC. It encodes CASTKNERQGATEQYF.

V gene TRBV6-4 combines with J gene TRBJ1-2; 9 bases agree with TRBD1. CDR3 length: 14 amino acids. The germline V gene has CDR1 MRHNA and CDR2 SNTAGT. The J segment lost 12 bases and the V segment lost 2 bases, leaving 10 bases of the junction unmatched. CDR3 nucleotides: TGTGCCAGCAGTGACGCTCCGGGGACAGGGTTTGACACCTTC. It translates to CASSDAPGTGFDTF.

This chain uses TRBV3-1 (or the pseudogene TRBV3-2) with TRBJ2-7, with TRBD1 matching over 9 bases. This CDR3 spans 17 amino acids. Germline V gene data show CDR1 as LGHDT and CDR2 as YNNKEL (reference sequence). Trimming removed 4 bases from V and 1 base from J; junction bases left unmatched: 11. As DNA, the CDR3 is TGTGCCAGCAGCCGTAGTGGGGGACAGGGAGGATCCTACGAGCAGTACTTC. Amino acid sequence: CASSRSGGQGGSYEQYF.

This clone was seen only a few times. This sequence joins TRBV5-1 and TRBJ2-3; perhaps TRBD1 as D (6 bases). Between the trimmed V and J ends, which lost 3 bases and 3 bases, there was a span of 14 bases. Germline assignment: CDR1 SGHRS and CDR2 YFSETQ. CDR3 length: 15 amino acids. As DNA, the CDR3 is TGCGCCAGCAGCTCCCAGGGGTTTTCAACAGATACGCAGTATTTT. This encodes CASSSQGFSTDTQYF. Variable domain in full (rest from reference TRBV5-1 and TRBJ2-3): KAGVTQTPRYLIKTRGQQVTLSCSPISGHRSVSWYQQTPGQGLQFLFEYFSETQRNKGNFPGRFSGRQFSNSRSEMNVSTLELGDSALYLCASSSQGFSTDTQYFGPGTRLTVL.

The V call is TRBV11-2, the J call TRBJ2-7; the D gene is possibly TRBD2 (5 bases). The CDR3 totals 14 residues. V dropped 0 bases and J dropped 3 bases, with 9 bases sitting between them. Germline V gene data show CDR1 as SGHAT and CDR2 as FQNNGV. CDR3 in DNA: TGTGCCAGCAGCTTAGATCCACTAGTCTACGAGCAGTACTTC. It specifies CASSLDPLVYEQYF.

The V and J genes are TRBV15 and TRBJ2-2; 7 bases map to TRBD1. This CDR3 comprises 13 residues. The germline V gene encodes CDR1 LNHNV and CDR2 YYDKDF (reference sequence). Losses at the gene ends were 6 bases for V and 5 bases for J; bases not matched to a gene: 3. Here the CDR3 reads CATRTGITGELFF. The CDR3 bases are TGTGCCACCAGGACAGGGATAACCGGGGAGCTGTTTTTT.

This sequence joins TRBV9 and TRBJ1-6; 8 nucleotides line up with TRBD1. The ends lost 4 bases at V and 8 bases at J; junction bases unmatched: 5. The CDR3 loop spans 14 amino acids. In germline, CDR1 is SGDLS, CDR2 YYNGEE. In DNA form, the CDR3 reads TGTGCCAGCAGCTCGGGACAGGTTGATTCACCCCTCCACTTT. Amino acids: CASSSGQVDSPLHF.

V and J are TRBV5-4 and TRBJ2-7; 11 bases match TRBD2. Per the germline V gene, CDR1 is SGHNT and CDR2 is YYREEE (reference sequence). CDR3 length: 15 amino acids. V lost 4 bases to trimming and J lost 4 bases; unmatched junction nucleotides: 7. The CDR3 bases are TGTGCCAGCAGCCCCAACCTAGCGGGAGGTTACGAGCAGTACTTC. This encodes CASSPNLAGGYEQYF.

The CDR3: CASSSILGTGGGYEQYF. The CDR3 DNA reads as TGTGCCAGCAGCAGTATATTAGGGACAGGGGGAGGATACGAGCAGTACTTC. The V call is TRBV9, the J call TRBJ2-7; TRBD1 agrees at 11 bases. Germline values: CDR1 SGDLS, CDR2 YYNGEE. The V and J ends lost 4 bases and 4 bases, in that order; junction bases with no gene match: 13. The CDR3 covers 17 residues.

The chain combines TRBV24-1 with TRBJ2-7; D gene unclear. The CDR3 contains 13 residues. V was clipped by 9 bases and J by 0 bases, with 11 bases between them. CDR1 KGHDR and CDR2 SFDVKD come from the germline V gene. The CDR3 is CATQDPTSYEQYF. CDR3 in DNA: TGTGCCACCCAGGATCCTACCTCCTACGAGCAGTACTTC.

The chain carries TRBV5-6 and TRBJ2-3; 7 bases are shared with TRBD2. Germline V gives CDR1 SGHDT, CDR2 YYEEEE. The CDR3 consists of 13 residues. V lost 3 bases and J lost 7; bases outside the gene matches: 5. In DNA form, the CDR3 reads TGTGCCAGCAGCTCCCGACTAGCAAATACGCAGTATTTT. As protein: CASSSRLANTQYF.

The gene calls are TRBV6-5 and TRBJ1-1, with a weak D call TRBD1 (6 bases). This CDR3 is 13 amino acids long. Germline CDR1 reads MNHEY; CDR2 reads SVGAGI. Deletions cut 8 bases from V and 0 bases from J, with 10 bases between. CDR3: CASYRVMNTEAFF. CDR3 nucleotides: TGTGCCAGCTACAGGGTAATGAACACTGAAGCTTTCTTT.

The chain has TRBV28 and TRBJ1-4, with D perhaps TRBD1 (5 bases). V lost 2 bases to trimming and J lost 14 bases, with 24 bases between them. The germline gives CDR1 MDHEN, CDR2 SYDVKM. The CDR3 covers 16 residues. The chain's CDR3 is CASSLAAITRGPWLFF. The CDR3 nucleotides read TGTGCCAGCAGTTTAGCGGCAATTACAAGGGGCCCATGGCTGTTTTTT.

The rearrangement links TRBV20-1 to TRBJ1-1; 8 bases match TRBD1. With V trimmed by 6 bases and J by 6 bases, 3 bases remained unmatched. Germline CDR1 reads DFQATT; CDR2 reads SNEGSKA (reference sequence). This CDR3 contains 11 residues. The CDR3 region is CSAGQGPEAFF. Written as DNA, the CDR3 is TGCAGTGCCGGACAGGGCCCTGAAGCTTTCTTT.

The chain recombines TRBV4-1 with TRBJ2-7, with 10 bases fitting TRBD2. CDR3 length: 17 amino acids. Trimming took 0 bases from V and 5 from J; bases not matched to a gene: 10. CDR1 MGHRA and CDR2 YSYEKL come from the germline V gene. CDR3 sequence: CASSQEPSGRGGDEQYF. The CDR3 DNA sequence: TGCGCCAGCAGCCAAGAACCTAGCGGGAGAGGGGGGGACGAGCAGTACTTC.

This clone has just a few counts. The V call is TRBV7-9, the J call TRBJ1-1; 8 bases are a match to TRBD1. V was pared by 1 base and J by 0 bases, with 7 bases of the junction left unmatched. The CDR3 contains 17 residues. CDR1 SEHNR and CDR2 FQNEAQ come from the germline V gene (reference sequence). The CDR3 here is CASSLDGTGVMNTEAFF. In DNA, the CDR3 is TGTGCCAGCAGCTTAGACGGGACAGGTGTTATGAACACTGAAGCTTTCTTT.

The chain carries TRBV27 and TRBJ2-3; weak D call: TRBD2 (6 bases). Trimming left V 5 bases short and J 0 bases short, with 15 bases between. The CDR3 runs to 16 residues. In germline, CDR1 is MNHEY, CDR2 SMNVEV (reference sequence). CDR3: CASSPPPGTSTDTQYF. CDR3 nucleotides: TGTGCCAGCAGTCCACCCCCCGGGACTAGCACAGATACGCAGTATTTT.

The table lists this clone with a count of one. The V gene is TRBV6-5, the J gene TRBJ1-1; 7 nucleotides line up with TRBD1. This CDR3 has 15 residues. In germline, CDR1 is MNHEY, CDR2 SVGAGI. V lost 10 bases and J lost 1; bases outside the gene matches: 12. DNA for the CDR3: TGTGCCACCAAACAGGGGCCAGTCGGGAACACTGAAGCTTTCTTT. This encodes CATKQGPVGNTEAFF.

The chain carries TRBV5-1 and TRBJ2-5; 15 nucleotides align to TRBD2. The CDR3 spans 22 residues. Germline loops: CDR1 SGHRS, CDR2 YFSETQ. J lost 4 bases, V lost 1 base, and 20 bases had no gene match. The CDR3 spells CASSLKHLTGGLAGGRTETQYF. The CDR3 DNA is TGCGCCAGCAGCTTGAAACACCTAACCGGAGGACTAGCGGGAGGGCGCACAGAGACCCAGTACTTC.

The chain carries TRBV12-3 or TRBV12-4 and TRBJ2-7, with 8 bases identical to TRBD1. This CDR3 comprises 13 residues. The V and J ends lost 1 base and 4 bases, in that order; junction bases with no gene match: 0. Here the CDR3 reads CASSLGTGYEQYF. The CDR3 DNA reads as TGTGCCAGCAGTTTAGGGACAGGGTACGAGCAGTACTTC.

The rearrangement links TRBV4-1 to TRBJ2-1; D may be TRBD1 (6 bases). Trimming removed 3 bases from V and 6 bases from J, with 15 bases in between. CDR1 MGHRA and CDR2 YSYEKL come from the germline V gene. This CDR3 is 15 amino acids long. CDR3 sequence: CASSQLGVRGNEQFF. CDR3 bases: TGCGCCAGCAGCCAGCTAGGTGTCAGGGGCAATGAGCAGTTCTTC.

V usage is TRBV18 and J usage is TRBJ2-1; D remains ambiguous. Trimming took 4 bases from V and 6 from J, leaving 13 bases between them. Germline loops: CDR1 KGHSH, CDR2 LQKENI. The CDR3 extends over 14 amino acids. The CDR3 region has the DNA TGTGCCAGCTCACTCCTGATCGCCGGCAATGAGCAGTTCTTC. Its protein product is CASSLLIAGNEQFF.

As DNA, the CDR3 is TGTGCCAGCAGCTCCGTAGCGGGGTATTACAATGAGCAGTTCTTC. Its protein is CASSSVAGYYNEQFF. The chain has TRBV7-3 and TRBJ2-1; 8 bases fit TRBD2. CDR1 is SGHTA and CDR2 is FQGTGA in the germline V gene. V gave up 4 bases and J gave up 4 bases; unmatched junction bases: 6. There are 15 residues in the CDR3.

The chain has TRBV2 and TRBJ1-1; weak D call: TRBD1 (6 bases). In germline, CDR1 is SNHLY, CDR2 FYNNEI. Trimming removed 5 bases at V and 8 bases at J, with 9 bases between. This CDR3 has 11 residues. The CDR3: CASSPGQEAFF. In DNA form, the CDR3 reads TGTGCCAGCAGTCCCGGACAGGAAGCTTTCTTT.